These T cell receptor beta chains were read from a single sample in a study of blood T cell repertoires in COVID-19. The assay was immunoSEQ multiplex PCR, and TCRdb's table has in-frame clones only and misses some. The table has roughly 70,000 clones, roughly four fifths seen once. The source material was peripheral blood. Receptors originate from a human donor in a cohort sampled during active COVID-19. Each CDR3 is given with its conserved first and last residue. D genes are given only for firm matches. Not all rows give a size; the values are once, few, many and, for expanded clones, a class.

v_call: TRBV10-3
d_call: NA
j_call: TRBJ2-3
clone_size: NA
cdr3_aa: CAISDYRNTDTQYF
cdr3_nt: TGTGCCATCAGTGACTACCGAAACACAGATACGCAGTATTTT

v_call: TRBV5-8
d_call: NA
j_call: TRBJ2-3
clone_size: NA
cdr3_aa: CASSQAGLSFVADTQYF
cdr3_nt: TGTGCCAGCAGCCAGGCGGGACTCTCGTTTGTCGCGGATACGCAGTATTTT

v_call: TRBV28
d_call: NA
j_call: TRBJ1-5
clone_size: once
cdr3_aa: CASNPHPTNQPQHF
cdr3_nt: TGTGCCAGCAATCCTCACCCAACAAATCAGCCCCAGCATTTT

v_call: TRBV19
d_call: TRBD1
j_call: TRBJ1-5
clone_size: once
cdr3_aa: CASSIRRGLSNQPQHF
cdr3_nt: TGTGCCAGTAGTATAAGGAGGGGGCTAAGCAATCAGCCCCAGCATTTT

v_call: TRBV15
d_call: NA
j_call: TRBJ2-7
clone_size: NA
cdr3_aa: CATSRGTVPYEQYF
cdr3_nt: TGTGCCACCAGCAGAGGAACAGTACCCTACGAGCAGTACTTC

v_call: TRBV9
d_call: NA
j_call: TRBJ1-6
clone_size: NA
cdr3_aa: CASSLTGGSPLHF
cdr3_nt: TGTGCCAGCAGTCTGACGGGTGGCTCACCCCTCCACTTT

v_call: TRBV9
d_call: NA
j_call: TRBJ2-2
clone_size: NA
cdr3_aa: CASSSNLGPTLAGELFF
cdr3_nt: TGTGCCAGCAGTTCCAACCTTGGCCCAACCCTTGCCGGGGAGCTGTTTTTT

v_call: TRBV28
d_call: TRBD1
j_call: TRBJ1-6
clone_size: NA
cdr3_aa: CASSHETGTGSPLHF
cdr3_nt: TGTGCCAGCAGCCATGAGACCGGGACAGGGTCACCCCTCCACTTT

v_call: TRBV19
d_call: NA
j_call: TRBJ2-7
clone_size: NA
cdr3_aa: CASSISTQTPSYEQYF
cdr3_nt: TGTGCCAGTAGTATAAGTACGCAGACACCCTCCTACGAGCAGTACTTC

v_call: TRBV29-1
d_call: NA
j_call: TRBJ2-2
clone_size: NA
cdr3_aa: CSVRQATGELFF
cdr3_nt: TGCAGCGTTCGACAGGCCACCGGGGAGCTGTTTTTT

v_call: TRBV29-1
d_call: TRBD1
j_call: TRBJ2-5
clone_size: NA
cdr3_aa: CSVEEITGQGDWTQYF
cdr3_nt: TGCAGCGTTGAAGAGATCACGGGACAGGGGGATTGGACCCAGTACTTC

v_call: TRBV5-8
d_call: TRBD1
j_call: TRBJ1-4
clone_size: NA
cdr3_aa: CASSVTGLNEKLFF
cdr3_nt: TGTGCCAGCAGCGTGACAGGGTTGAACGAAAAACTGTTTTTT

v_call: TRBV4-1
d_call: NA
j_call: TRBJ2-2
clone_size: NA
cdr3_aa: CASSQGGYPNTGELFF
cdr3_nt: TGCGCCAGCAGCCAGGGCGGGTATCCGAACACCGGGGAGCTGTTTTTT

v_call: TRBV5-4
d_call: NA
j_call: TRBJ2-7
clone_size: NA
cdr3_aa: CASSLEGLPSYEQYF
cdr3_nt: TGTGCCAGCAGCTTGGAGGGACTCCCTTCCTACGAGCAGTACTTC

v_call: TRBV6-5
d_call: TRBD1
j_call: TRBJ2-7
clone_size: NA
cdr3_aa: CASRTGMLGEQYF
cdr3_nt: TGTGCCAGTCGGACAGGGATGTTGGGCGAGCAGTACTTC

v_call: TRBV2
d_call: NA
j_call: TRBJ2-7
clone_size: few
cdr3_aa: CASSDLTGSVQQYF
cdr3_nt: TGTGCCAGCAGCGACCTGACAGGTTCGGTTCAGCAGTACTTC

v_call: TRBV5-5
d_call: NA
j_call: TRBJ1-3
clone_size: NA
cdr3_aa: CASSYAGDSGNTIYF
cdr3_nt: TGTGCCAGCAGCTATGCGGGGGACTCTGGAAACACCATATATTTT

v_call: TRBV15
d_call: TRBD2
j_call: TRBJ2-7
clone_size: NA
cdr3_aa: CATSRERGNYEQYF
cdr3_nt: TGTGCCACCAGCAGAGAGCGGGGGAACTACGAGCAGTACTTC

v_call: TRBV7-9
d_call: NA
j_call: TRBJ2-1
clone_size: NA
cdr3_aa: CASSLGSGNEQFF
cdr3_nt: TGTGCCAGCAGCTTAGGTTCGGGTAATGAGCAGTTCTTC

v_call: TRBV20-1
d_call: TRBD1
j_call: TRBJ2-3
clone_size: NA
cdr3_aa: CSASGAQGVADTQYF
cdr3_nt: TGCAGTGCTAGTGGGGCCCAGGGGGTTGCAGATACGCAGTATTTT

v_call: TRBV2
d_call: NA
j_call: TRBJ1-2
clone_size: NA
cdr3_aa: CASSQDRLYGYTF
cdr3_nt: TGTGCCAGCAGTCAGGACAGACTCTATGGCTACACCTTC

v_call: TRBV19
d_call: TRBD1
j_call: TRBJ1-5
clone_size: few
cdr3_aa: CASSPGQGYQPQHF
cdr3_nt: TGTGCCAGTAGTCCCGGACAGGGGTATCAGCCCCAGCATTTT

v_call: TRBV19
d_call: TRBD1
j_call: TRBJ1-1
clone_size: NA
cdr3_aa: CASTPGQGAEAFF
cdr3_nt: TGTGCCAGTACTCCGGGACAGGGGGCTGAAGCTTTCTTT

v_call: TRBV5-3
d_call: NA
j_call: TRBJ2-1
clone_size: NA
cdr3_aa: CARSPYRGPGDGSSYNEQFF
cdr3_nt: TGTGCCAGAAGCCCGTACCGAGGGCCAGGGGATGGGAGCTCCTACAATGAGCAGTTCTTC

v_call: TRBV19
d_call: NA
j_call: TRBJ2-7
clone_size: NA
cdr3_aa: CASSTSRGSYEQYF
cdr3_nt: TGTGCCAGTAGTACCTCCCGGGGTTCTTACGAGCAGTACTTC

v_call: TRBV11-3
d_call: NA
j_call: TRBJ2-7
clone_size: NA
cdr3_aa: CASSLGDSPYEQYF
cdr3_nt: TGTGCCAGCAGCTTAGGAGACAGCCCCTACGAGCAGTACTTC

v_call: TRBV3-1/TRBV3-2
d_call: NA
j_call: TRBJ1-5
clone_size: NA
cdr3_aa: CASSRSPNQPQHF
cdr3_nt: TGTGCCAGCAGCCGAAGCCCCAATCAGCCCCAGCATTTT

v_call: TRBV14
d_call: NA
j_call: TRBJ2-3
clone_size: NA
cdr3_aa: CASSQGWRYRVSADTQYF
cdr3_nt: TGTGCCAGCAGCCAAGGATGGCGATACAGGGTTTCAGCAGATACGCAGTATTTT

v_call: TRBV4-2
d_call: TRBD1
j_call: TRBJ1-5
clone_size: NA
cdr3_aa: CASSQEQTGGFQPQHF
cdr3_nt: TGTGCCAGCAGCCAAGAACAGACAGGGGGCTTTCAGCCCCAGCATTTT

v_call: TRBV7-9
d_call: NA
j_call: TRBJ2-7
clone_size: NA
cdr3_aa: CASSSSYRDRFYEQYF
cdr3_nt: TGTGCCAGCAGCTCATCCTATCGCGACAGGTTCTACGAGCAGTACTTC

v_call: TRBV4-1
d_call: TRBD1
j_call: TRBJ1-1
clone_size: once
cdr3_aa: CASSQDGSGGHTEAFF
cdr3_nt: TGCGCCAGCAGCCAAGATGGTTCAGGGGGACACACTGAAGCTTTCTTT

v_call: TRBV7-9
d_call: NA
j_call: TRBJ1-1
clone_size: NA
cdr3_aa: CASSLGTLEAFF
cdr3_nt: TGTGCCAGCAGCCTCGGGACACTTGAAGCTTTCTTT

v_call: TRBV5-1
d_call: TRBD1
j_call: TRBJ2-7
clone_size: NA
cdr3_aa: CASSLRVDRAHEQYF
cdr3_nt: TGCGCCAGCAGCTTACGGGTGGACAGGGCTCATGAGCAGTACTTC

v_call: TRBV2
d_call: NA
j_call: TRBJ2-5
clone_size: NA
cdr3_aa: CASSELSRETQYF
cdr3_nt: TGTGCCAGCAGTGAATTATCCCGAGAGACCCAGTACTTC

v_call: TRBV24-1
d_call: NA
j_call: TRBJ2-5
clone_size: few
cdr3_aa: CATSDFEETQYF
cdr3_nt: TGTGCCACCAGTGATTTCGAGGAGACCCAGTACTTC

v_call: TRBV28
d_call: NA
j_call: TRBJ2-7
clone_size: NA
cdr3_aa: CASSLLRYEQYF
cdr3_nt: TGTGCCAGCAGTTTACTGCGATACGAGCAGTACTTC

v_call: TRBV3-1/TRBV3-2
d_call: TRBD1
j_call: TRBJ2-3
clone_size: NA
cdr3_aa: CASRDRGKDTQYF
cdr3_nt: TGTGCCAGCAGAGACAGGGGAAAAGATACGCAGTATTTT

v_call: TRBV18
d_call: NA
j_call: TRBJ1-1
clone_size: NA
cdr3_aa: CASSPPRTTGNTEAFF
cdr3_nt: TGTGCCAGCTCACCCCCACGAACCACAGGTAACACTGAAGCTTTCTTT

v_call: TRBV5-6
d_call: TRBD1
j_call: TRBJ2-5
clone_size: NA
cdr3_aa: CASSSTGYETQYF
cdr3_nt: TGTGCCAGCAGCTCGACAGGGTACGAGACCCAGTACTTC

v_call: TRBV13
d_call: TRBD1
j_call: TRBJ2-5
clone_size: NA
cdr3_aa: CASSLSKTGGGETQYF
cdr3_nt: TGTGCCAGCAGCTTAAGCAAGACAGGGGGCGGAGAGACCCAGTACTTC

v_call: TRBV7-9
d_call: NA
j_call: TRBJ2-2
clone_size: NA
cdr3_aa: CASSLDKNTGELFF
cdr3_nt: TGTGCCAGCAGCTTAGACAAGAACACCGGGGAGCTGTTTTTT

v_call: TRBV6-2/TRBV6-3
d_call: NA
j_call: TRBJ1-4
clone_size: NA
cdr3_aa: CASSYRGNEKLFF
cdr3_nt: TGTGCCAGCAGTTACAGGGGGAATGAAAAACTGTTTTTT

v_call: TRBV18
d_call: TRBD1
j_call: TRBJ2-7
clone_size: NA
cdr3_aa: CASSPRAGQGGSSNF
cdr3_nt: TGTGCCAGCTCACCACGAGCGGGACAGGGTGGCTCATCGAACTTC

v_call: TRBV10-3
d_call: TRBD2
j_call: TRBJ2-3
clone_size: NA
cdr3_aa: CAPMGCGGNTDTQYF
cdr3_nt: TGTGCCCCAATGGGCTGCGGGGGTAACACAGATACGCAGTATTTT

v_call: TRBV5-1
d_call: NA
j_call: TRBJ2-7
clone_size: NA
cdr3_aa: CASSLAPGPLYEQYF
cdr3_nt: TGCGCCAGCAGCTTGGCGCCAGGGCCCCTGTACGAGCAGTACTTC

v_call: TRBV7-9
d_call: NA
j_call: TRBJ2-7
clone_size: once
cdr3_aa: CASSLGVTGTGDEQYF
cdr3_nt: TGTGCCAGCAGCTTAGGTGTGACAGGGACTGGGGACGAGCAGTACTTC

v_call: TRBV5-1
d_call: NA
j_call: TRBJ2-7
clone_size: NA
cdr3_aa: CASSLKDTSSYEQYF
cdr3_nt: TGCGCCAGCAGCTTAAAGGACACCAGCTCCTACGAGCAGTACTTC

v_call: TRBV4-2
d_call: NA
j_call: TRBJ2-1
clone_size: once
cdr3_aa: CASSQEVGPYNEQFF
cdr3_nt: TGTGCCAGCAGCCAAGAAGTTGGGCCTTACAATGAGCAGTTCTTC

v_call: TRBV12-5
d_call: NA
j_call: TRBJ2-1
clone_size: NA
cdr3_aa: CASGPGEVHEQFF
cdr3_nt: TGTGCTAGTGGCCCTGGCGAGGTCCATGAGCAGTTCTTC

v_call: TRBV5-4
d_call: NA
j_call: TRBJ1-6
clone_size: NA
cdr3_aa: CASRAWEGGQDKNSPLHF
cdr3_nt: TGTGCCAGCAGGGCCTGGGAGGGGGGCCAGGATAAAAATTCACCCCTCCACTTT

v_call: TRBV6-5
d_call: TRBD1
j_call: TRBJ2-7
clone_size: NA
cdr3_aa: CASSRTGGSYEQYF
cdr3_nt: TGTGCCAGCAGCAGGACAGGGGGGTCTTACGAGCAGTACTTC

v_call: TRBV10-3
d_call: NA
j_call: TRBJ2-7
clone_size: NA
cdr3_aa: CAISGRRQTVASYEQYF
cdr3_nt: TGTGCCATCAGTGGTCGGCGACAGACTGTCGCTTCCTACGAGCAGTACTTC